Listed here are 5 T cell receptor beta chains from one sample, sequenced in a study of blood T cell repertoires in COVID-19. The method was immunoSEQ multiplex PCR; TCRdb's version includes in-frame clones alone and lacks a portion of them. The sample includes 110,000 or so clones, 84% of them seen just once. Sample: peripheral blood. All receptors derive from a woman between 35 and 50 years old with acute or convalescent COVID-19.

This clone was seen a single time. The chain is built from TRBV30 and TRBJ2-1; 9 nucleotides agree with TRBD1. With 2 bases clipped from V and 6 bases from J, the junction kept 14 bases outside the gene matches. There are 17 residues in the CDR3. Germline values: CDR1 GTSNPN, CDR2 SVGIG (reference sequence). The CDR3 coding sequence is TGTGCCTGGAGTTCGGGGAGGGGACAGGGAGATTTCAATGAGCAGTTCTTC. It encodes CAWSSGRGQGDFNEQFF.

The chain employs TRBV5-1 and TRBJ2-4; D is unclear. Trimming took off 4 bases at V and 9 bases at J, with 23 bases between the two ends. This CDR3 has 16 residues. Germline loops: CDR1 SGHRS, CDR2 YFSETQ. The CDR3 DNA reads TGCGCCAGCAGCGAGTTCCAAAGTTCGTATCGGTCCATTCAGTACTTC. Translating gives CASSEFQSSYRSIQYF.

The chain couples TRBV10-3 to TRBJ1-1, with D hard to call. The germline V gene has CDR1 ENHRY and CDR2 SYGVKD. Trimming took off 11 bases at V and 0 bases at J, with 16 bases between the two ends. The CDR3 is 14 amino acids. CDR3 nucleotide sequence: TGTGCCGTTAGGACCGGGAAGCTGAACACTGAAGCTTTCTTT. Amino acids: CAVRTGKLNTEAFF.

The chain employs TRBV5-6 and TRBJ1-2; 10 bases are a match to TRBD1. Germline CDR1 reads SGHDT; CDR2 reads YYEEEE. The V segment lost 7 bases and the J segment 6 bases; nucleotides outside the gene matches: 12. The CDR3 spans 15 residues. For the CDR3, the DNA is TGTGCCAGCGACTTCTCCGGGACAGGGGCGGATGGCTACACCTTC. It specifies CASDFSGTGADGYTF.

The J gene is TRBJ1-5, the V gene TRBV30; 7 nucleotides match TRBD1. In germline, CDR1 is GTSNPN, CDR2 SVGIG (reference sequence). The trim removed 0 bases at V and 5 bases at J, leaving 1 base unmatched. This CDR3 is 13 amino acids long. The CDR3 loop reads CAWSVQGYQPQHF. The CDR3 DNA follows: TGTGCCTGGAGTGTACAGGGGTATCAGCCCCAGCATTTT.